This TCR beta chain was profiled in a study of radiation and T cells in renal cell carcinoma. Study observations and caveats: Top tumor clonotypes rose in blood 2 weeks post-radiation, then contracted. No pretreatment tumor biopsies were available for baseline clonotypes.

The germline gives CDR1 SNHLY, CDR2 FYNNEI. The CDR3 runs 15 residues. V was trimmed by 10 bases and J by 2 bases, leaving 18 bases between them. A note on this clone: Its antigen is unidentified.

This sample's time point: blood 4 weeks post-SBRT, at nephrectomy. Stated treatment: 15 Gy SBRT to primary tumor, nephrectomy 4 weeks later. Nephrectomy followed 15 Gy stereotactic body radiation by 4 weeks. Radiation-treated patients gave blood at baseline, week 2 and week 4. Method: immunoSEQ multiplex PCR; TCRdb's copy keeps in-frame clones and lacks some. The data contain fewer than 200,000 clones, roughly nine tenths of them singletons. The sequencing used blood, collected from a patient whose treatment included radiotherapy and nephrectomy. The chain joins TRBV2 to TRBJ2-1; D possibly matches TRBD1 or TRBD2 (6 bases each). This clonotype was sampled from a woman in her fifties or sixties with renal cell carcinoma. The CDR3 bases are TGTGCCACCCAAGGGGGGACGGGCGCCTACAATGAGCAGTTCTTC. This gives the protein CATQGGTGAYNEQFF.